Listed below are T cell receptor beta chains from one sample, sequenced in a study of blood T cells in healthy people across ages. A single record per CDR3 protein comes from TCRdb applying MiXCR to the 5' RACE reads. Here the sample spans some 860,000 distinct CDR3 sequences, approximately 53% being singletons. Sequencing input: blood. Receptors were obtained from a man between 40 and 49 years old in good health. The CDR3 runs from the conserved cysteine through the conserved F or W. D genes are given only for firm matches. Only some rows state a clone size, as once, few, many or a class for expanded clones.

d_call j_call clone_size v_call cdr3_nt cdr3_aa
NA TRBJ2-6 few TRBV7-3 TGTGCCAGCAGCTTCGGTCCACCCAGCTCTGGGGCCAACGTCCTGACTTTC CASSFGPPSSGANVLTF
TRBD2 TRBJ2-1 NA TRBV4-2 TGTGCCAGCAGCCAAGAGCCCGGGACTACGAACAATGAGCAGTTCTTC CASSQEPGTTNNEQFF
NA TRBJ1-2 NA TRBV2 TGTGCCAGCAGTGAAGCGAGACAGGTTGGAAGGTCTACAGGCTACACCTTC CASSEARQVGRSTGYTF
NA TRBJ2-5 NA TRBV10-3 TGTGCCATCAGCGCATCAGTAAGCGCTAGCGAAGAGACCCAGTACTTC CAISASVSASEETQYF
NA TRBJ1-2 NA TRBV7-9 TGTGCCAGCAGCTTAGGGGGGCTGAGCTATGGCTACACCTTC CASSLGGLSYGYTF
TRBD1 TRBJ2-7 many TRBV25-1 TGTGCCAGCAGCATAACAGGGGGCTCCTACAATGAGCAGTACTTC CASSITGGSYNEQYF
TRBD1 TRBJ1-4 NA TRBV13 TGTGCCAGCAGCTACCCCCGGGACAGGGGTCCCAATGAAAAACTGTTTTTT CASSYPRDRGPNEKLFF
TRBD1 TRBJ2-1 NA TRBV5-1 TGCGCCAGCAGCGGCCAAGGGACAGGGTTGTTGAATGAGCAGTTCTTC CASSGQGTGLLNEQFF
TRBD2 TRBJ2-7 once TRBV20-1 TGCAGTGCTAGAGATACTGGGTTCTCGCTAGCGGGAGGGCGGGTCGCCTACAATGAGCAGTACTTC CSARDTGFSLAGGRVAYNEQYF
TRBD2 TRBJ2-1 NA TRBV25-1 TGTGCCAGCAGCCTATATGGGGGGGATGAGCAGTTCTTC CASSLYGGDEQFF
NA TRBJ2-1 few TRBV7-3 TGTGCCAGCAGCTCCTCGAGGGATCCCTCTTACAATGAGCAGTTCTTC CASSSSRDPSYNEQFF
NA TRBJ2-7 once TRBV2 TGTGCAAGCAGTGAACCACAGACGAGCGACGAGCAGTACTTC CASSEPQTSDEQYF
TRBD1 TRBJ2-7 NA TRBV9 TGTGCCAACAGCCCTCATAACAGGGGCGAGCAGTACTTC CANSPHNRGEQYF
TRBD1 TRBJ2-5 NA TRBV7-2 TGTGCCAGCGGCTTCGACAGGGGTTTCCAAGAGACCCAGTACTTC CASGFDRGFQETQYF
TRBD1 TRBJ1-5 NA TRBV3-1 TGTGCCAGCAGCCGAGCCGGGGGGACAGGGCATAGCAATCAGCCCCAGCATTTT CASSRAGGTGHSNQPQHF
NA TRBJ2-1 NA TRBV5-4 TGTACCAGCAGCTTGGCCGGTGGGCGCGGGGCCTACAATGAGCAGTTCTTC CTSSLAGGRGAYNEQFF
NA TRBJ1-4 NA TRBV5-1 TGCGCCAGCGGCGGGGATTTTCATGAAAAACTGTTTTTT CASGGDFHEKLFF
NA TRBJ2-3 NA TRBV10-3 TGTGCCATACAAAGTAGCACAGATACGCAGTATTTT CAIQSSTDTQYF
NA TRBJ1-2 once TRBV10-3 TGTGCCATCAGTGTACAGGGCGGGAGCTATGGCTACACCTTC CAISVQGGSYGYTF
NA TRBJ2-1 NA TRBV7-2 TGTGCCAGCAGCGGAGTCCCAGCCCATGAGCAGTTCTTC CASSGVPAHEQFF
TRBD1 TRBJ2-5 NA TRBV7-3 TGTGCCAGCAGCTCCCAGGGGGCGCGGTCCAATGAGCAGTACTTC CASSSQGARSNEQYF
NA TRBJ2-7 NA TRBV20-1 TGCAGTGGATGCCGAGCGTCATCGGGTCTTCGCTGCGAGCAGTACTTC CSGCRASSGLRCEQYF
TRBD1 TRBJ2-7 NA TRBV3-1 TGTGCCAGCAACCAAGTATGGGACAGGAGTTACGAGCAGTACTTC CASNQVWDRSYEQYF
NA TRBJ1-6 NA TRBV12-3/TRBV12-4 TGTGCCAGCAGTTTATACGGGGGGCAAAATTCACCCCTCCACTTT CASSLYGGQNSPLHF
TRBD2 TRBJ2-5 NA TRBV29-1 TGCAGCGTTGGCGGGTGGCGGGGGGCCGCTAAAGTCCAAGAGACCCAGTACTTC CSVGGWRGAAKVQETQYF
NA TRBJ1-2 NA TRBV28 TGTACCAGCAGTTTCGATAGGCAGCCTGGGTATGGCTACACCTTC CTSSFDRQPGYGYTF
NA TRBJ2-4 few TRBV27 TGTGCCAGCAGTTCCTGGACTAATAGTAGAGAGCAGTACTTC CASSSWTNSREQYF
TRBD2 TRBJ2-3 NA TRBV30 TGTGCCTGGAGTGTGCGGGGGGGCACAGATACGCAGTATTTT CAWSVRGGTDTQYF
TRBD1 TRBJ1-5 NA TRBV6-1 TGTGCCAGCAGTGATGGGACAGGGGTCGGTGGTCAGCCCCAGCATTTT CASSDGTGVGGQPQHF
NA TRBJ2-5 once TRBV7-2 TGTGCCAGCAGCCCGGGTTTTGACGAGACCCAGTACTTC CASSPGFDETQYF
TRBD1 TRBJ2-6 NA TRBV7-2 TGTGCCAGCAGCTCGGGACAGGGAAGGGGCTCTGGGGCCAACGTCCTGACTTTC CASSSGQGRGSGANVLTF
NA TRBJ2-3 NA TRBV20-1 TGCAGTGCTAGAGATTACGGAGGGGGCACAGATACGCAGTATTTT CSARDYGGGTDTQYF
NA TRBJ2-1 NA TRBV20-1 TGCAGTGCTTTCCGGGACTCGAACAATGAGCAGTTCTTC CSAFRDSNNEQFF
NA TRBJ1-5 few TRBV27 TGTGCCAGCAGTTCTCTCGGAAGGGGACCTGAATATAGCAATCAGCCCCAGCATTTT CASSSLGRGPEYSNQPQHF
NA TRBJ1-1 many TRBV6-1 TGTGCCAGCAGTTCGGGATATGGAGCTTTCTTT CASSSGYGAFF
TRBD2 TRBJ2-1 NA TRBV29-1 TGCAGCGTTGGATTGCTAGCGGGGGGAATTTACAATGAGCAGTTCTTC CSVGLLAGGIYNEQFF
NA TRBJ2-7 few TRBV29-1 TGCAGCAAACCTCGATGGGGGCACAGGTCCTACGAGCAGTACTTC CSKPRWGHRSYEQYF
TRBD1 TRBJ2-7 NA TRBV7-9 TGTGCCAGCAGCGGACAGGGATACCCCTACGAGCAGTACTTC CASSGQGYPYEQYF
TRBD1 TRBJ2-2 NA TRBV6-2/TRBV6-3 TGTGCCAGCAGTTGGGGGACAGGTTATCCGAACACCGGGGAGCTGTTTTTT CASSWGTGYPNTGELFF
NA TRBJ2-7 few TRBV6-5 TGTGCCAGCACCCGAGACAGGAGCCTCCCCAACGAGCAGTACTTC CASTRDRSLPNEQYF
NA TRBJ2-3 many TRBV12-3/TRBV12-4 TGTGCCAGCAGTCTCTTTACAGATACGCAGTATTTT CASSLFTDTQYF
TRBD2 TRBJ2-7 NA TRBV5-1 TGCGCCAGCAGCCCAGCGGGGAACTACGAGCAGTACTTC CASSPAGNYEQYF
NA TRBJ2-3 NA TRBV12-3/TRBV12-4 TGTGCCAGCAGTCCCCCGGGCCTAGTGAGCCCAGATACGCAGTATTTT CASSPPGLVSPDTQYF
TRBD2 TRBJ2-1 NA TRBV12-3/TRBV12-4 TGTGCCAGCAGCCTAGCCGGGACTAGCGTTGGTGAGCAGTTCTTC CASSLAGTSVGEQFF
TRBD2 TRBJ2-1 NA TRBV7-9 TGTGCCAGCAGCTCCCTGCGGGAGGAAGGTGAGCAGTTCTTC CASSSLREEGEQFF
TRBD1 TRBJ1-1 NA TRBV29-1 TGCAGCGTGACAGGGCCGTACACTGAAGCTTTCTTT CSVTGPYTEAFF
NA TRBJ2-5 NA TRBV11-2 TGTGCCAGCAGCCCCCGGGGCCACACGTACCAAGAGACCCAGTACTTC CASSPRGHTYQETQYF
TRBD2 TRBJ2-7 NA TRBV7-2 TGTGCCAGCAGTCCCCAGACTAGCGGGCTGGGCGAGCAGTACTTC CASSPQTSGLGEQYF
TRBD2 TRBJ2-1 few TRBV28 TGTGCCAGCAGTTATCAGCCCCCCCGGCGGGAGTTTGAGCAGTTCTTC CASSYQPPRREFEQFF
NA TRBJ2-2 NA TRBV12-5 TGTGCTAGTGGTTTGGCCCCGAAACCCGGGGAGCTGTTTTTT CASGLAPKPGELFF
NA TRBJ2-1 NA TRBV3-1 TGTGCCAGCAGCCAAGAGCGGGAAAGTAACTCCTACAATGAGCAGTTCTTC CASSQERESNSYNEQFF
NA TRBJ2-7 NA TRBV7-2 TGTGCCAGCAGCTTAGCGGGGGTTACCTACGAGCAGTACTTC CASSLAGVTYEQYF
TRBD1 TRBJ1-5 few TRBV19 TGTGCCAGTAAACAGGGGAGCGGGCAGCCCCAGCATTTT CASKQGSGQPQHF
TRBD2 TRBJ2-5 NA TRBV2 TGTGCCAGCAGTGACTTCGGGGGGATCCAAGAGACCCAGTACTTC CASSDFGGIQETQYF
NA TRBJ2-1 NA TRBV11-3 TGTGCCAGCAGCAAAAACAGGGAATACAATGAGCAGTTCTTC CASSKNREYNEQFF